The next 8 T cell receptor beta chains were all read from a single sample in a study of T cell changes during pregnancy in multiple sclerosis. Here immunoSEQ multiplex PCR was the method, and the copy in TCRdb shows in-frame clones only, minus some. In the table there are 45,000 to 55,000 clones, almost 95% of which are singletons. Sequenced material: CD4+ T cells from peripheral blood mononuclear cells, taken in the second trimester of pregnancy. The source of these receptors is a female donor in good health, enrolled as a control in a pregnancy study.

The chain has TRBV18 and TRBJ1-2; TRBD1 might be the D (6 bases). V lost 2 bases to trimming and J lost 4 bases, with 20 bases between them. The CDR3 is 17 amino acids. Germline assignment: CDR1 KGHSH and CDR2 LQKENI. This chain's CDR3 is CASSPASVGGFFYGYTF. CDR3 DNA: TGTGCCAGCTCACCAGCGTCTGTAGGGGGATTCTTCTATGGCTACACCTTC.

The genes are TRBV21-1 and TRBJ1-3. TRBV21-1 is a documented pseudogene. This CDR3 comprises 13 residues. The CDR3 is CASTPRGVGTIYF. CDR3 nucleotides: TGTGCCAGCACGCCCCGGGGTGTGGGCACCATATATTTT.

The CDR3 here is CASSPDPAGANVGEQYF. CDR3 coding DNA: TGTGCCAGCTCACCGGACCCTGCGGGGGCCAACGTCGGCGAGCAGTACTTC. The chain couples TRBV18 to TRBJ2-7; a possible D gene is TRBD2 (7 bases). V was trimmed by 3 bases and J by 6 bases, leaving 24 bases between them. Germline loops: CDR1 KGHSH, CDR2 LQKENI. This CDR3 comprises 17 residues.

The rearrangement links TRBV5-8 to TRBJ2-1; 15 nucleotides line up with TRBD2. Germline CDR1 and CDR2: SGHTS and YDEGEE. The trim removed 3 bases at V and 1 base at J, leaving 2 bases unmatched. This CDR3 comprises 17 residues. The CDR3 here is CASSSGLAGGSYNEQFF. In DNA, the CDR3 is TGTGCCAGCAGCTCCGGACTAGCGGGGGGGTCCTACAATGAGCAGTTCTTC.

This chain connects TRBV5-4 to TRBJ1-4, with D maybe TRBD1 (5 bases). Looked up from germline, CDR1 is SGHNT and CDR2 is YYREEE (reference sequence). This CDR3 is 14 amino acids long. The ends were cut back, 4 bases at V and 10 bases at J, with 17 bases in the middle. CDR3: CASSPPGTAGKLFF. In DNA form, the CDR3 reads TGTGCCAGCAGCCCACCCGGGACTGCCGGAAAACTGTTTTTT.

The chain employs TRBV6-6 and TRBJ2-5, with D maybe TRBD2 (5 bases). CDR3 length equals 13 residues. CDR1 is MNHNY, CDR2 SVGAGI, per germline (reference sequence). V lost 0 bases and J lost 5, with 7 bases in between. CDR3 residues: CASSYSPGETQYF. The CDR3 nucleotides read TGTGCCAGCAGTTACTCTCCGGGGGAGACCCAGTACTTC.

The V and J genes are TRBV15 and TRBJ1-1; D not resolved. The germline V and J ends were trimmed by 2 bases and 1 base, with 5 bases remaining between them. The CDR3 contains 13 residues. Germline assignment: CDR1 LNHNV and CDR2 YYDKDF (reference sequence). Here the CDR3 reads CATSRTPNTEAFF. In DNA, the CDR3 is TGTGCCACCAGCAGAACACCGAACACTGAAGCTTTCTTT.

This clone was found once. The chain combines TRBV18 with TRBJ2-1; 12 nucleotides match TRBD2. After removal of 3 bases from V and 2 bases from J, the junction contained 11 bases not matched to a gene. The CDR3 has 19 amino acids. CDR1 KGHSH and CDR2 LQKENI come from the germline V gene. The chain's CDR3 is CASSPLTSGSGSPYNEQFF. The CDR3 DNA follows: TGTGCCAGCTCACCGCTGACTAGCGGGAGTGGTAGTCCCTACAATGAGCAGTTCTTC.